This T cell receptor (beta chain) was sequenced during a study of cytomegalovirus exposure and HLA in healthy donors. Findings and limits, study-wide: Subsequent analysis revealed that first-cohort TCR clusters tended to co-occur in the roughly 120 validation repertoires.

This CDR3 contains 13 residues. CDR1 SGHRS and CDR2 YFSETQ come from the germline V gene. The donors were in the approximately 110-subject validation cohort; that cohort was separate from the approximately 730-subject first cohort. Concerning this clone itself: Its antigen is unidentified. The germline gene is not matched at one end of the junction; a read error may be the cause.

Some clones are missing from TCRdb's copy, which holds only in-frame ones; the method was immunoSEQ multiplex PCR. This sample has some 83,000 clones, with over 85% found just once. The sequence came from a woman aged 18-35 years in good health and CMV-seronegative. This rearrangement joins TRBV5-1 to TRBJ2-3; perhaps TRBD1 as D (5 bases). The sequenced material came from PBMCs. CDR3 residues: CASSLAGAQIGHF. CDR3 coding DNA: TGCGCCAGCAGCTTGGCTGGGGCACAGATAGGGCATTTT.